This TCR beta chain was identified during a study of OX40 agonist ivuxolimab in advanced cancers. Assay: immunoSEQ multiplex PCR; the TCRdb copy retains only in-frame clones and omits some. Among over 13,000 clones, 70% were seen once, and the ten largest hold 35% to 40%. The CDR3 sequence is 18 residues long. Looked up from germline, CDR1 is MGHRA and CDR2 is YSYEKL. Unmatched junction bases numbered 15, after V lost 0 bases and J lost 6 bases. Study-wide results and caveats: Mean expanded clone counts were higher in CD8+ than CD4+ T cells.

For this clone: No antigen is known for it.

The TCR sequence derives from an adult with an advanced solid tumor such as melanoma, head and neck, liver or kidney cancer. This chain uses TRBV4-1 with TRBJ2-7; TRBD2 matches 9 bases. The sample here was CD4+ or CD8+ T cells sorted from blood, taken in a trial of the OX40 agonist ivuxolimab. CDR3 sequence: CASSQEMGGSGSLFEQYF. In DNA form, the CDR3 reads TGCGCCAGCAGCCAAGAGATGGGGGGTAGCGGGAGTCTTTTCGAGCAGTACTTC.